Following are 2 T cell receptor beta chains from one sample sequenced in a study of regulatory T cells in long-lasting Graves disease. The sample's time point: newly diagnosed GD, antithyroid drugs for less than 3 months. Following extraction of RNA from PBMCs, that RNA was used to make the TCR library. Library construction for TCR beta used iRepertoire HTBI primers and Arm-PCR of CDR3 regions. TCRdb reprocessed the multiplex PCR reads with MiXCR, giving one entry per CDR3 protein. This table holds some 410,000 distinct CDR3 sequences, about 17% found once. This same sample was also part of a study on T cells in Graves' hyperthyroidism and ophthalmopathy.

Sequencing was performed on peripheral blood mononuclear cells (PBMCs), taken at new diagnosis, from a patient treated with antithyroid drugs. Receptor source: a woman aged 25 to 45 with Graves disease.

This clonotype was seen at least ten times. V gene TRBV20-1 combines with J gene TRBJ1-1; no firm D call. Between the trimmed V and J ends, which lost 0 bases and 0 bases, there was a span of 11 bases. This CDR3 has 15 residues. Germline loops: CDR1 DFQATT, CDR2 SNEGSKA (reference sequence). CDR3 loop: CSARDLRDMNTEAFF. In DNA, the CDR3 is TGCAGTGCTAGAGACCTACGCGACATGAACACTGAAGCTTTCTTT.

This clonotype was found a few times. The chain joins TRBV4-3 to TRBJ2-7; possible D gene TRBD1, 5 bases. V lost 2 bases and J 1 base, leaving 6 bases between the germline ends. Germline V gene sequence: CDR1 LGHNA, CDR2 YSLEER. The CDR3 consists of 13 residues. CDR3 DNA sequence: TGCGCCAGCAGCCAACGACAGTCCTACGAGCAGTACTTC. It yields the protein CASSQRQSYEQYF.